This T cell receptor beta chain was documented in a study of CD8+ T cells in alopecia areata. About the research overall: Treated patients received severity scores based on the percentage of scalp area affected.

Investigators isolated RNA and reverse transcribed it into cDNA to act as the sequencing template. Generated by immunoSEQ multiplex PCR, the TCRdb table keeps only in-frame clones and is missing some. This sample yields roughly 180,000 clones, of which approximately 50% are seen a single time; over 9% belongs to the top ten. Treatment here: oral pan-JAK inhibitor, 5-10 mg twice daily. The CDR3 totals 14 residues. Germline values: CDR1 KGHSH, CDR2 LQKENI. V was shortened by 1 base and J by 3 bases, with 9 bases between the two germline ends. The chain uses TRBV18 and TRBJ1-1; D is perhaps TRBD1 (5 bases). The material was CD8+ T cells sorted from blood, obtained at roughly week 52, from a patient treated with tofacitinib. The sequence was collected from a human donor with alopecia areata. Written as DNA, the CDR3 is TGTGCCAGCTCACCACAGGGGTCAGACACTGAAGCTTTCTTT. Encoded protein: CASSPQGSDTEAFF.